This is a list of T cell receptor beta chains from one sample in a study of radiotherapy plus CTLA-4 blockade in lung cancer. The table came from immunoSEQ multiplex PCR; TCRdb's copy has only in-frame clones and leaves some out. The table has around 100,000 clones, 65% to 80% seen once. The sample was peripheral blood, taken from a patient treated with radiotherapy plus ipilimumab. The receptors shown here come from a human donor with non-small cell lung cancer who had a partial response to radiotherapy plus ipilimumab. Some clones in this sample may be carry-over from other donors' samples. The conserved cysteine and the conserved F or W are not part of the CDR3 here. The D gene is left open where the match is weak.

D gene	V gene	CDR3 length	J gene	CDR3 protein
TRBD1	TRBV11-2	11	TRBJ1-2	ASSSTGFVGYT
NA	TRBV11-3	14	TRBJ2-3	ASSPGLQLSTDTQY
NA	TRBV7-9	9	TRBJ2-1	ATVPGVSQF
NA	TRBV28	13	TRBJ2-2	ASRGGLTNTGELF
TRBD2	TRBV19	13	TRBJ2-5	ASSISASGVETQY
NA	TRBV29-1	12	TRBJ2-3	SVEEGASTDTQY
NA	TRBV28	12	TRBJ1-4	ASSLSYGYEKLF
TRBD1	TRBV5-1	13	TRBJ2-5	ASSLTNRGPETQY
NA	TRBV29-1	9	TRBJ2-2	SVVRGGELF
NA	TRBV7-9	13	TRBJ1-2	ASSQGGSWTYGYT
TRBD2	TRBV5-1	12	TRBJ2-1	ASNSAGGVDEQF
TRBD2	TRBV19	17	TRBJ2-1	ASSIAPRLAGRRGNEQF
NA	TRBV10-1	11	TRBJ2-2	ASRKGTSGELF
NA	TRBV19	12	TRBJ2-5	ASSRNRVQETQY
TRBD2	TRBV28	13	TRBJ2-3	ASSFSGGLTDTQY
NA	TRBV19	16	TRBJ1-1	ASSPGFLQAPLERTAF
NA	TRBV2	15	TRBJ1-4	ASSVNRDTASNEKLF
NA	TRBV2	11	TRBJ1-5	ASTGQSNQPQH
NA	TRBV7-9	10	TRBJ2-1	ASSPPGLEQF
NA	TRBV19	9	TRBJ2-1	ASTNYNEQF
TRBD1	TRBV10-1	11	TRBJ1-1	ANPQGMNTEAF
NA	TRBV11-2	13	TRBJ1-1	ASRVGGIENTEAF
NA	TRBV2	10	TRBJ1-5	ASSESFQPQH
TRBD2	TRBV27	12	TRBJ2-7	ASNKLSGAYEQY
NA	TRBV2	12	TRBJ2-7	ASRGDFVFYEQY